Below, 21 T cell receptor beta chains from the same sample are listed, as sequenced in a study of PD-1 blockade in classical Hodgkin lymphoma. All the patients suffered relapse after autologous stem cell transplantation, and brentuximab vedotin exposure differed. Repertoires were generated with immunoSEQ multiplex PCR, while TCRdb's copy carries only in-frame clones and drops some. This table has about 13,000 clones, 80% to 95% appearing once. The specimen was peripheral blood mononuclear cells (PBMCs), collected at baseline. Every receptor here comes from a human donor with classical Hodgkin lymphoma.

This rearrangement joins TRBV7-9 to TRBJ1-2; D unresolved. Per the germline V gene, CDR1 is SEHNR and CDR2 is FQNEAQ (reference sequence). This CDR3 spans 15 amino acids. The V and J ends lost 3 bases and 4 bases respectively, with 15 bases between them. DNA for the CDR3: TGTGCCAGCAGCTTCGGACCGAGCGGTCCCTATGGCTACACCTTC. Encoded protein: CASSFGPSGPYGYTF.

In DNA form, the CDR3 reads TGCAGCGTTGTGGTTACGCAGTATTTT. Protein sequence: CSVVVTQYF. The genes are TRBV29-1 and TRBJ2-3; D remains unclear. Trimming removed 4 bases at V and 8 bases at J, with 4 bases between. The CDR3 loop spans 9 amino acids. Germline V gene data show CDR1 as SQVTM and CDR2 as ANQGSEA.

The chain is built from TRBV5-1 and TRBJ2-7; D remains unclear. The germline CDR1 and CDR2 sequences are SGHRS and YFSETQ. This CDR3 has 13 residues. The V end lost 4 bases, the J end lost 1 base, and 9 bases lay between the germline ends. Here the CDR3 reads CASSVAGSYEQYF. CDR3 nucleotide sequence: TGCGCCAGCAGCGTGGCAGGATCCTACGAGCAGTACTTC.

The chain recombines TRBV5-5 with TRBJ2-7; unclear D gene. This CDR3 has 15 residues. Trimming cost V 2 bases and J 0 bases, with 12 bases left between them. Germline V gene sequence: CDR1 SGHKS, CDR2 YYEKEE (reference sequence). This CDR3 is CASSFESTSSYEQYF. CDR3 coding DNA: TGTGCCAGCAGCTTTGAATCTACCAGCTCCTACGAGCAGTACTTC.

The chain joins TRBV27 to TRBJ2-7; D may match TRBD1 or TRBD2 (5 bases each). The CDR3 extends over 15 amino acids. With 5 bases removed from V and 1 base from J, the gap between germline ends came to 15 bases. Looked up from germline, CDR1 is MNHEY and CDR2 is SMNVEV (reference sequence). CDR3 loop: CASSPGAGSSYEQYF. CDR3 bases: TGTGCCAGCAGTCCCGGGGCAGGGAGTTCCTACGAGCAGTACTTC.

CDR3 nucleotides: TGTGCCTGGAGTGTACATGGTCTTGGGGATGGCTACACCTTC. Residues: CAWSVHGLGDGYTF. The V gene is TRBV30, the J gene TRBJ1-2; D is unresolved. Germline V gene lookup returns CDR1 GTSNPN and CDR2 SVGIG (reference sequence). The CDR3 runs to 14 residues. Trimming took off 0 bases at V and 6 bases at J, with 14 bases between the two ends.

The CDR3 coding sequence is TGTGCTAGTGGTTTGTACTTTCTAGGGGCTAGCGGGGGGGCGGTAGGCCAAGAGACCCAGTACTTC. The encoded protein is CASGLYFLGASGGAVGQETQYF. The V gene is TRBV12-5, the J gene TRBJ2-5, with 12 bases identical to TRBD2. The ends lost 2 bases at V and 1 base at J; junction bases unmatched: 20. Germline CDR1 is LGHNT and CDR2 is FRNRAP. This CDR3 comprises 22 residues. The variable domain in full, with the rest retrieved from reference TRBV12-5 and TRBJ2-5, is DARVTQTPRHKVTEMGQEVTMRCQPILGHNTVFWYRQTMMQGLELLAYFRNRAPLDDSGMPKDRFSAEMPDATLATLKIQPSEPRDSAVYFCASGLYFLGASGGAVGQETQYFGPGTRLLVL.

This rearrangement joins TRBV7-9 to TRBJ2-5; D call uncertain. V was shortened by 5 bases and J by 1 base, with 17 bases between the two germline ends. The CDR3 is 16 residues long. The germline V gene encodes CDR1 SEHNR and CDR2 FQNEAQ (reference sequence). This chain's CDR3 is CASSLSPRATQETQYF. CDR3 bases: TGTGCCAGCAGCCTATCCCCCCGGGCGACCCAAGAGACCCAGTACTTC.

V is TRBV5-1 and J is TRBJ2-3; weak D call: TRBD1 (5 bases). CDR3 size: 14 residues. The ends were cut back, 4 bases at V and 2 bases at J, with 11 bases in the middle. Germline loops: CDR1 SGHRS, CDR2 YFSETQ. Written as DNA, the CDR3 is TGCGCCAGCAGCCGTACCAGGGACACAGATACGCAGTATTTT. As protein: CASSRTRDTDTQYF.

J is TRBJ2-1 and V is TRBV19; a possible D gene is TRBD1 (6 bases). The CDR3 runs 16 residues. V lost 1 base, J lost 3 bases, and 13 bases lay in between. CDR1 is LNHDA, CDR2 SQIVND, per germline (reference sequence). The CDR3 nucleotides are TGTGCCAGTAGTATAGCGGCGACAGGCATCTACAATGAGCAGTTCTTC. Its protein is CASSIAATGIYNEQFF.

The chain has TRBV29-1 and TRBJ2-1; unclear D gene. V dropped 0 bases and J dropped 4 bases, with 10 bases sitting between them. The CDR3 totals 14 residues. Germline V gene sequence: CDR1 SQVTM, CDR2 ANQGSEA. The CDR3 DNA sequence: TGCAGCGTTGAAGATCTAAGAGTATACAATGAGCAGTTCTTC. The encoded protein is CSVEDLRVYNEQFF.

The CDR3 nucleotides are TGTGCCAGAGTCCTAACCCTGCTCGCTCAGCCCCAGCATTTT. Its protein is CARVLTLLAQPQHF. The chain recombines TRBV6-9 with TRBJ1-5; D gene uncertain. Trimming took 9 bases from V and 6 from J, leaving 18 bases between them. The CDR3 has 14 amino acids. In germline, CDR1 is MNHGY, CDR2 SVAAGI.

The rearrangement uses TRBV6-6 and TRBJ1-4, with 8 bases aligning to TRBD1. Germline lookup yields CDR1 MNHNY and CDR2 SVGAGI (reference sequence). The ends lost 2 bases at V and 8 bases at J; junction bases unmatched: 7. The CDR3 length is 15 residues. The DNA for the CDR3 is TGTGCCAGCAGTTACCCTCAGGGGGCGCGAGAAAAACTGTTTTTT. Protein product: CASSYPQGAREKLFF.

CDR3 amino acids: CASSLAGGALGANVLTF. In nucleotides, the CDR3 is TGTGCCAGCAGCTTAGCTGGAGGTGCATTGGGGGCCAACGTCCTGACTTTC. The chain uses TRBV7-9 and TRBJ2-6; possibly TRBD2 for D (5 bases). Trimming left V 0 bases short and J 4 bases short, with 13 bases between. There are 17 residues in the CDR3. Germline V gene data show CDR1 as SEHNR and CDR2 as FQNEAQ (reference sequence).

V is TRBV6-5 and J is TRBJ2-1, with D tentatively TRBD1 (6 bases). V shed 4 bases and J shed 5 bases, with 12 bases lying between them. The length of the CDR3 is 14 residues. Looked up from germline, CDR1 is MNHEY and CDR2 is SVGAGI. The CDR3 here is CASSWQGPDNEQFF. The CDR3 nucleotides are TGTGCCAGCAGTTGGCAGGGGCCCGACAATGAGCAGTTCTTC.

The V call is TRBV5-5, the J call TRBJ2-6; maybe TRBD1 (5 bases). Between the trimmed V and J ends, which lost 1 base and 2 bases, there was a span of 10 bases. Germline CDR1 is SGHKS and CDR2 is YYEKEE (reference sequence). The CDR3 contains 16 residues. CDR3 sequence: CASSLSLGAGANVLTF. The CDR3 nucleotides are TGTGCCAGCAGCTTGAGTTTAGGGGCTGGGGCCAACGTCCTGACTTTC.

This chain uses TRBV30 with TRBJ1-6; D is ambiguous. Per germline, CDR1 GTSNPN and CDR2 SVGIG (reference sequence). V lost 3 bases, J lost 7 bases, and 13 bases lay in between. The CDR3 contains 14 residues. The CDR3 is CAWSEGFRNSPLHF. The DNA of the CDR3 is TGTGCCTGGAGCGAAGGGTTTAGGAATTCACCCCTCCACTTT.

The chain employs TRBV27 and TRBJ1-1, with 9 bases matching TRBD1. Trimming at V came to 2 bases and at J to 3 bases, leaving 13 bases not matched to a gene. Germline CDR1 is MNHEY and CDR2 is SMNVEV (reference sequence). The CDR3 loop spans 18 amino acids. Written as DNA, the CDR3 is TGTGCCAGCAGTTTAGGAGTCCCCGGGACAGGGCCGTACACTGAAGCTTTCTTT. Translation gives CASSLGVPGTGPYTEAFF.

The J gene is TRBJ2-2, the V gene TRBV11-3; 10 bases are a match to TRBD1. The trim removed 4 bases at V and 5 bases at J, leaving 7 bases unmatched. This CDR3 is 16 amino acids long. CDR1 SGHNT and CDR2 YENEEA come from the germline V gene. Here the CDR3 DNA reads TGTGCCAGCAGCTCCGGGACAGGGGCGGTTACCGGGGAGCTGTTTTTT. It specifies CASSSGTGAVTGELFF.

V gene TRBV4-1 combines with J gene TRBJ2-7, with D uncertain. V lost 2 bases to trimming and J lost 3 bases, with 8 bases between them. CDR1 MGHRA and CDR2 YSYEKL come from the germline V gene. This CDR3 comprises 13 residues. In DNA form, the CDR3 reads TGCGCCAGCAGCCAAATACCTGTCTACGAGCAGTACTTC. Translating gives CASSQIPVYEQYF.

The gene calls are TRBV9 and TRBJ2-3, with 9 bases identical to TRBD2. The CDR3 sequence is 15 residues long. J gave up 4 bases and V 0 bases, and 3 bases lay outside the gene matches. Germline lookup yields CDR1 SGDLS and CDR2 YYNGEE. The CDR3 reads CASSVVAGVPDTQYF. The CDR3 DNA reads TGTGCCAGCAGCGTAGTAGCGGGAGTCCCAGATACGCAGTATTTT.